The source of this T cell receptor beta chain is a study of blood T cells in healthy people across ages (dated by TCRdb to between 2015 and 2016). The study in broad terms: In model experiments, template switching captured about one uniquely barcoded TCR beta cDNA molecule for every two T cells. To track age-related changes in TCR beta repertoire diversity, the study relied on deep sequencing normalized with unique cDNA molecular identifiers. Donors were grouped into four age groups: young (average approximately 16 years), middle-aged (around 39), aged (roughly 67) and long-lived (around 80). To avoid experimental bias, donors of different ages were randomly spread across the sequencing lanes. Using the same blood draw, the study looked at two additional independent replicas of 1 million unique cDNA reads for two donors, one aged 18 to 30 and the other aged 80 or older.

Overall results and qualifications from the work: A strong correlation was found between observed TCR beta diversity and the percentage of naive T cells measured by flow cytometry. As age increased, observed TCR beta diversity per million T cells dropped in a roughly linear way, and a significant reduction was already evident by age 40. Compared with the aged group, more naive CD4+ T cells, fewer expanded clones and increased TCR diversity were shown by the long-lived group, suggesting age selection. Because profiling used bulk unsorted PBMCs, naive and antigen-experienced compartments could not be compared conclusively. The CMV infection status of donors was not known, potentially confounding age-related changes in expanded clonotypes. Estimates of total diversity from one million sequenced T cells were regarded as lower bounds and underestimates.

Library generation was performed with 5' RACE. The instrument was an Illumina HiSeq 2500. A second 7 to 11 cycle PCR used a sample-barcoded 5' primer and a J-beta primer mix. A template-switch 5' adaptor carrying 12 random nucleotides introduced a unique molecular identifier onto each TCR beta cDNA molecule. Each sample yielded at least 2.5 million CDR3-containing paired-end reads. All of the RNA was converted into first-strand cDNA using the Mint cDNA synthesis kit, with a TRBC-specific oligonucleotide serving as the primer. Following uracil-DNA glycosylase treatment, a first 18-cycle PCR with universal primers M1SS and BC2_uni_R was performed on all cDNA. The published analysis was carried out like this. For normalization, 1 million high-quality reads were randomly selected from each sample, with every read carrying a distinct molecular identifier. Instead of being binned into consensus sequences, reads that shared molecular identifiers were thrown out. MiTCR, run with a Q25 quality threshold and the strictest error-elimination algorithm, handled CDR3 identification, clonotype clustering and error correction. A nonparametric unseen species model with Euler transformation was used to estimate a lower bound on total TCR beta diversity. The public sequencing data were trimmed at Q25 with fastp and processed into clonotypes with MiXCR by TCRdb, which kept only in-frame beta chains. CDR3 protein duplicates are merged, each entry listing the most common genes and DNA. These V and J calls originate from TCRdb's pipeline instead of the authors' own analysis. The sample table lists about 1.7 million distinct CDR3 sequences, approximately 30% of them with a count of one. About 8% of the sample belongs to the ten largest clones.

The junction shows trimming of 6 bases on V and 1 base on J, and the gene matches do not reach 12 bases of it. The CDR3 numbers 15 residues from cysteine through phenylalanine. This entry keeps only the CDR3 DNA: 45 bases, framed from base 1. According to the germline V gene (reference sequence), CDR1 reads DFQATT and CDR2 reads SNEGSKA. This clonotype turned up a few times. Which antigen it targets is not known. It has no much larger one-base neighbor in the sample; base qualities were not kept. The donors were roughly 38 Caucasian individuals from Russia, aged roughly 6 to 90 years, who were systemically healthy. Each donor gave 9.5 to 10 milliliters of peripheral blood, drawn into EDTA-treated Vacutainer tubes. PBMCs were isolated by Ficoll-Paque density-gradient centrifugation, with at least 7 million obtained per sample. Total RNA was extracted from PBMCs with Trizol reagent, with at least 6 micrograms obtained per sample. Naive CD45RAhigh/CD27high T cell percentages were measured by flow cytometry on a PBMC aliquot from every donor.

Recombination linked TRBV20-1 to TRBJ2-7; TRBD1 lines up with 7 middle nucleotides. This clonotype originated in a woman under 40 in good health. The source material was blood. The encoded CDR3 is CSAIWTGRLSYEQYF. The sequenced DNA is TGCAGTGCCATCTGGACAGGTCGACTATCCTACGAGCAGTACTTC.